The next 6 T cell receptor beta chains were all read from a single sample in a study of cytomegalovirus exposure and HLA in healthy donors. Vbeta (60) and Jbeta (13) primers were used in the PCR. Profiling relied on immunoSEQ multiplex PCR, and the TCRdb table lists in-frame clones only, not all of them. The sample yields approximately 140,000 clones, around four fifths seen once. Sequencing was carried out using PBMCs. These receptors were collected from a woman between 35 and 50 years old in good health and CMV-seronegative.

The chain employs TRBV7-2 and TRBJ2-1, with TRBD2 matching 9 bases. Germline V gene data show CDR1 as SGHTA and CDR2 as FQGNSA. Losses at the gene ends were 3 bases for V and 6 bases for J; bases not matched to a gene: 9. This CDR3 spans 16 amino acids. Here the CDR3 reads CASSLVSGRPTNEQFF. CDR3 DNA sequence: TGTGCCAGCAGCTTGGTTAGCGGGAGACCGACCAATGAGCAGTTCTTC.

V and J are TRBV27 and TRBJ1-5; D remains ambiguous. Germline values: CDR1 MNHEY, CDR2 SMNVEV (reference sequence). This CDR3 comprises 13 residues. V was cut by 4 bases and J by 3 bases, with 7 bases left in between. The CDR3 region has the DNA TGTGCCAGCAGTTACATGGCCAATCAGCCCCAGCATTTT. This sequence encodes CASSYMANQPQHF.

The rearrangement links TRBV18 to TRBJ1-2, with D unresolved. Germline values: CDR1 KGHSH, CDR2 LQKENI. CDR3 length: 14 amino acids. V was trimmed by 6 bases and J by 5 bases, leaving 16 bases between them. CDR3 residues: CASSPGLQAYGYTF. The CDR3 nucleotides are TGTGCCAGCTCTCCCGGACTCCAAGCATATGGCTACACCTTC.

This chain joins TRBV9 and TRBJ2-1; a weak D match, TRBD2 (5 bases). Germline V gene lookup returns CDR1 SGDLS and CDR2 YYNGEE. This CDR3 is 16 amino acids long. The ends were cut back, 0 bases at V and 5 bases at J, with 15 bases in the middle. The CDR3: CASSVASSAQNNEQFF. CDR3 in DNA: TGTGCCAGCAGCGTAGCTAGTAGCGCGCAAAACAATGAGCAGTTCTTC.

J is TRBJ2-1 and V is TRBV5-8; tentatively, D is TRBD2 (6 bases). Trimming left V 4 bases short and J 3 bases short, with 17 bases between. CDR1 is SGHTS and CDR2 is YDEGEE in the germline V gene. The CDR3 length is 16 residues. DNA of the CDR3: TGTGCCAGCAGCGCAATCGGCTTCGGGGGCTACAATGAGCAGTTCTTC. It is translated as CASSAIGFGGYNEQFF.

The chain employs TRBV5-1 and TRBJ2-5, with D perhaps TRBD1 (5 bases). Germline CDR1 is SGHRS and CDR2 is YFSETQ. This CDR3 has 15 residues. Trimming pared 0 bases from V and 8 bases from J, leaving 17 bases between. The CDR3 nucleotides are TGCGCCAGCAGCTTGGGTGTCTCTAGGGGTGAAACCCAGTACTTC. As protein: CASSLGVSRGETQYF. The full variable domain, rest sourced from reference TRBV5-1 and TRBJ2-5, is KAGVTQTPRYLIKTRGQQVTLSCSPISGHRSVSWYQQTPGQGLQFLFEYFSETQRNKGNFPGRFSGRQFSNSRSEMNVSTLELGDSALYLCASSLGVSRGETQYFGPGTRLLVL.